Shown below are 30 T cell receptor beta chains from a single sample sequenced in a study of CD8 T cells in ankylosing spondylitis. These receptors lack a known antigen. Study outcomes and limitations: Among TCR beta sequences, a motif of eight highly homologous variants appeared characteristic of ankylosing spondylitis blood.

TCRdb re-called the 5' RACE reads with MiXCR, one entry per CDR3 protein. The sample carries fewer than 400,000 distinct CDR3 sequences, 7.5% to 9% recorded once. The sequenced material came from blood, either unsorted or a sorted T cell fraction (not recorded which). The receptors stem from a male donor with ankylosing spondylitis.

This clonotype came up a few times. V usage is TRBV20-1 and J usage is TRBJ2-7; D possibly uses TRBD1 or TRBD2 (5 bases each). Germline-derived CDR1 and CDR2 are DFQATT and SNEGSKA (reference sequence). CDR3 length: 13 amino acids. Between the trimmed V and J ends, which lost 5 bases and 0 bases, there was a span of 11 bases. The CDR3 loop is CSAPRDASYEQYF. CDR3 nucleotides: TGCAGTGCTCCCCGGGACGCCTCCTACGAGCAGTACTTC.

V gene TRBV5-6 combines with J gene TRBJ1-2; D gene unclear. V gave up 0 bases and J gave up 6 bases, with 9 bases separating them. The CDR3 has 13 residues. Germline assignment: CDR1 SGHDT and CDR2 YYEEEE. The CDR3 spells CASSLGSRDGYTF. CDR3 nucleotide sequence: TGTGCCAGCAGCTTGGGATCTAGGGATGGCTACACCTTC.

This clonotype was picked up a small number of times. The chain couples TRBV5-1 to TRBJ2-2; TRBD2 matches at 7 bases. V trimming: 1 base; J trimming: 2 bases; junction bases outside the gene matches: 11. The germline CDR1 and CDR2 sequences are SGHRS and YFSETQ. This CDR3 contains 18 residues. The CDR3 reads CASSLTAGDLLNTGELFF. Here the CDR3 DNA reads TGCGCCAGCAGCTTGACGGCGGGAGACCTCCTTAACACCGGGGAGCTGTTTTTT.

This clonotype showed up just a few times. The chain uses TRBV5-1 and TRBJ2-1, with 11 bases identical to TRBD1. The CDR3 loop spans 15 amino acids. The germline CDR1 and CDR2 sequences are SGHRS and YFSETQ. The V gene end was trimmed by 4 bases and the J gene end by 7 bases; junction bases not matched to a gene: 7. The CDR3 DNA is TGCGCCAGCAGCCCCGGACAGGGGGCGCATAATGAGCAGTTCTTC. Its protein product is CASSPGQGAHNEQFF.

This clonotype was observed a few times. V and J are TRBV3-1 and TRBJ2-5; no firm D call. Germline CDR1 is LGHDT and CDR2 is YNNKEL (reference sequence). V lost 1 base and J lost 4, with 16 bases in between. This CDR3 has 16 residues. CDR3 sequence (DNA): TGTGCCAGCAGCCAAGGAGGTGGCAGGTGGAGAGAGACCCAGTACTTC. This gives the protein CASSQGGGRWRETQYF.

The chain couples TRBV18 to TRBJ2-1, with TRBD2 matching 7 bases. Trimming at V came to 3 bases and at J to 4 bases, leaving 12 bases not matched to a gene. Germline assignment: CDR1 KGHSH and CDR2 LQKENI. The CDR3 runs 17 residues. The CDR3 sequence is CASSPLRGLADYNEQFF. The DNA of the CDR3 is TGTGCCAGCTCACCTCTGCGGGGTCTAGCGGATTACAATGAGCAGTTCTTC.

This clonotype has just a few counts. The rearrangement uses TRBV5-1 and TRBJ2-7; 9 positions agree with TRBD2. Germline values: CDR1 SGHRS, CDR2 YFSETQ. This CDR3 is built from 15 residues. The ends lost 4 bases at V and 3 bases at J; junction bases unmatched: 8. The CDR3 here is CASSRIAGVGYEQYF. As DNA, the CDR3 is TGCGCCAGCAGCCGGATAGCGGGAGTCGGCTACGAGCAGTACTTC.

This clonotype came up a few times. The chain has TRBV6-5 and TRBJ2-2, with D perhaps matching TRBD1 or TRBD2 (5 bases each). Between the trimmed V and J ends, which lost 2 bases and 6 bases, there was a span of 13 bases. The length of the CDR3 is 15 residues. The V gene's germline CDR1 is MNHEY and CDR2 SVGAGI. CDR3 DNA: TGTGCCAGCAGTTACGGGACCTCCTCCCCCGGGGAGCTGTTTTTT. Amino acid sequence: CASSYGTSSPGELFF.

This clonotype was counted only a few times. J is TRBJ2-7 and V is TRBV29-1; no clear D gene. Deletions cut 4 bases from V and 6 bases from J, with 10 bases between. Germline V lookup: CDR1 SQVTM, CDR2 ANQGSEA. This CDR3 is 11 amino acids long. CDR3 in amino acids: CSVADPGEQYF. The CDR3 DNA is TGCAGCGTTGCAGATCCGGGCGAGCAGTACTTC.

The chain is built from TRBV11-2 and TRBJ2-1; D possibly corresponds to TRBD2 (5 bases). Trimming shortened V by 5 bases and J by 9 bases, and 23 bases separated the two germline ends. Germline V gene data show CDR1 as SGHAT and CDR2 as FQNNGV. This CDR3 is 16 amino acids long. The CDR3 reads CASSPRDPLSVPEQFF. CDR3 in DNA: TGTGCCAGCAGCCCCCGGGATCCCCTCAGCGTCCCTGAGCAGTTCTTC.

The chain carries TRBV28 and TRBJ2-5; the match to TRBD1 covers 7 bases. The CDR3 covers 15 residues. The V and J ends lost 6 bases and 5 bases, in that order; junction bases with no gene match: 12. Germline CDR1 and CDR2: MDHEN and SYDVKM. CDR3 DNA: TGTGCCAGCAGCCGGGGACAGCGATTTAAGGAGACCCAGTACTTC. Amino acids: CASSRGQRFKETQYF.

This clonotype turned up a few times. The CDR3 DNA reads TGCAGTGCTAACCGCCCGGGACTAGCGGGAGCTCGGGCCCCAGATACGCAGTATTTT. Amino acid sequence: CSANRPGLAGARAPDTQYF. The chain couples TRBV20-1 to TRBJ2-3; TRBD2 matches 14 bases. CDR1 and CDR2 (germline): DFQATT, SNEGSKA (reference sequence). With 4 bases clipped from V and 4 bases from J, the junction kept 16 bases outside the gene matches. The length of the CDR3 is 19 residues.

In this sample, this clonotype turned up a few times. J is TRBJ1-2 and V is TRBV10-3; no reliable D call. V lost 5 bases, J lost 0 bases, and 16 bases lay in between. This CDR3 spans 16 amino acids. Looked up from germline, CDR1 is ENHRY and CDR2 is SYGVKD. The CDR3 loop is CAISSAGLAPNYGYTF. CDR3 sequence (DNA): TGTGCCATCAGTTCAGCCGGCTTGGCCCCTAACTATGGCTACACCTTC.

The rearrangement joins TRBV4-2 to TRBJ1-1; D is undetermined. The CDR3 extends over 14 amino acids. Trimming removed 0 bases at V and 2 bases at J, with 7 bases between. Germline-derived CDR1 and CDR2 are LGHNA and YNFKEQ. The CDR3 reads CASSQDRRNTEAFF. CDR3 nucleotides: TGTGCCAGCAGCCAAGATCGCAGAAACACTGAAGCTTTCTTT.

V gene TRBV5-6 combines with J gene TRBJ2-3; no clear D gene. The V gene's germline CDR1 is SGHDT and CDR2 YYEEEE. V was clipped by 0 bases and J by 3 bases, with 17 bases between them. The CDR3 has 17 residues. The CDR3, as DNA: TGTGCCAGCAGCTTGGCCGACGGGCCCTTTGTGACAGATACGCAGTATTTT. The encoded protein is CASSLADGPFVTDTQYF.

This clonotype was detected only a few times. The chain has TRBV20-1 and TRBJ2-3; TRBD2 aligns across 10 bases. Germline V gene data show CDR1 as DFQATT and CDR2 as SNEGSKA (reference sequence). The CDR3 length is 15 residues. V was clipped by 4 bases and J by 11 bases; unmatched bases: 15. CDR3 protein: CSANHPGTSVLGQYF. CDR3 DNA sequence: TGCAGTGCTAACCACCCCGGGACTAGCGTCCTTGGGCAGTATTTT.

This clonotype was recorded at least ten times. This chain joins TRBV3-1 and TRBJ2-3, with no clear D. The ends were cut back, 0 bases at V and 4 bases at J, with 11 bases in the middle. The CDR3 totals 15 residues. Germline-derived CDR1 and CDR2 are LGHDT and YNNKEL (reference sequence). The CDR3 DNA reads TGTGCCAGCAGCCAAGATAGGGCGCGCGCAGATACGCAGTATTTT. Translation: CASSQDRARADTQYF.

V and J are TRBV7-2 and TRBJ2-1; TRBD2 is a possible D gene (5 bases). The ends were cut back, 7 bases at V and 10 bases at J, with 17 bases in the middle. This CDR3 has 13 amino acids. Germline V gene lookup returns CDR1 SGHTA and CDR2 FQGNSA. The CDR3 DNA sequence: TGTGCCAGCACCCCGGACTGGGGAAAAGAGCAGTTCTTC. Residues: CASTPDWGKEQFF.

This clonotype was detected only a few times. J is TRBJ2-5 and V is TRBV6-4, with D hard to call. From germline, CDR1 is MRHNA and CDR2 SNTAGT. Trimming left V 4 bases short and J 5 bases short, with 11 bases between. The CDR3 consists of 13 residues. The CDR3 nucleotides are TGTGCCAGCAGTGCAATTCGTGGGGAGACCCAGTACTTC. As protein: CASSAIRGETQYF.

This clonotype was seen only a few times. This chain joins TRBV5-1 and TRBJ2-3; 7 nucleotides align to TRBD2. Trimming cost V 6 bases and J 6 bases; bases outside gene matches: 16. The CDR3 contains 16 residues. Germline V gene lookup returns CDR1 SGHRS and CDR2 YFSETQ. The CDR3 DNA sequence: TGCGCCAGCACCATAGAGGGAGGGCCAATTATCGATACGCAGTATTTT. Protein sequence: CASTIEGGPIIDTQYF.

This clonotype has more than one count but fewer than ten. The genes are TRBV28 and TRBJ2-7; D tentatively fits TRBD1 or TRBD2 (5 bases each). CDR3 length: 19 residues. The germline CDR1 and CDR2 sequences are MDHEN and SYDVKM. With 1 base removed from V and 0 bases from J, the gap between germline ends came to 22 bases. The CDR3 region has the DNA TGTGCCAGCAGTTTATCGGCTCCCCGGGGCAGACGGCACTCCTACGAGCAGTACTTC. It codes for CASSLSAPRGRRHSYEQYF.

There are a few counts of this clonotype. V usage is TRBV10-3 and J usage is TRBJ1-5, with D possibly TRBD1 on 5 matching bases. The CDR3 sequence is 17 residues long. Trimming cost V 3 bases and J 2 bases, with 17 bases left between them. Germline V lookup: CDR1 ENHRY, CDR2 SYGVKD. This chain's CDR3 is CAISEQGAIGGNQPQHF. The DNA of the CDR3 is TGTGCCATCAGTGAACAAGGGGCGATTGGGGGCAATCAGCCCCAGCATTTT.

This clonotype was found many times. This sequence joins TRBV5-1 and TRBJ2-2; weak D call: TRBD2 (6 bases). Trimming removed 1 base at V and 7 bases at J, with 11 bases between. This CDR3 contains 14 residues. CDR1 SGHRS and CDR2 YFSETQ come from the germline V gene. CDR3 sequence: CASSLSSSGGELFF. The CDR3, as DNA: TGCGCCAGCAGCTTGTCTAGTAGCGGCGGGGAGCTGTTTTTT.

This clonotype has a count of ten or more. The chain combines TRBV6-1 with TRBJ1-4; D is undetermined. Trimming took off 5 bases at V and 5 bases at J, with 15 bases between the two ends. The CDR3 extends over 15 amino acids. Germline values: CDR1 MNHNS, CDR2 SASEGT. As DNA, the CDR3 is TGTGCCAGCAGTCAGACCCGGGCTTCGAATGAAAAACTGTTTTTT. Translation gives CASSQTRASNEKLFF.

The table lists this clonotype with many counts. The V call is TRBV27, the J call TRBJ2-7; weak D call: TRBD1 (5 bases). V was clipped by 1 base and J by 7 bases, with 14 bases between them. Germline assignment: CDR1 MNHEY and CDR2 SMNVEV (reference sequence). This CDR3 region has 14 residues. CDR3 bases: TGTGCCAGCAGTTTATTCTCTTGGGGCTTTGAGCAGTACTTC. It translates to CASSLFSWGFEQYF.

V and J are TRBV7-3 and TRBJ2-1; possibly TRBD2 for D (6 bases). V dropped 5 bases and J dropped 4 bases, with 21 bases sitting between them. Looked up from germline, CDR1 is SGHTA and CDR2 is FQGTGA. The CDR3 is 17 residues long. Here the CDR3 reads CASSKGYAGLTYNEQFF. The CDR3 DNA is TGTGCCAGCAGCAAGGGGTACGCGGGGCTCACTTACAATGAGCAGTTCTTC. The full variable domain, completed using reference TRBV7-3 and TRBJ2-1, is GAGVSQTPSNKVTEKGKYVELRCDPISGHTALYWYRQSLGQGPEFLIYFQGTGAADDSGLPNDRFFAVRPEGSVSTLKIQRTERGDSAVYLCASSKGYAGLTYNEQFFGPGTRLTVL.

The J gene is TRBJ2-6, the V gene TRBV28; D is undetermined. V was cut by 3 bases and J by 0 bases, with 9 bases left in between. CDR1 is MDHEN and CDR2 is SYDVKM in the germline V gene. CDR3 length: 16 amino acids. CDR3 nucleotide sequence: TGTGCCAGCAGTTTTCCGAGTACCTCTGGGGCCAACGTCCTGACTTTC. Its translation: CASSFPSTSGANVLTF.

This clonotype was picked up a small number of times. The rearrangement joins TRBV20-1 to TRBJ2-1; D is perhaps TRBD2 (6 bases). V was trimmed by 8 bases and J by 8 bases, leaving 13 bases between them. The CDR3 loop spans 11 amino acids. The germline V gene has CDR1 DFQATT and CDR2 SNEGSKA (reference sequence). The CDR3 here is CSKDYTHEQFF. The CDR3 DNA follows: TGCAGTAAGGACTATACCCATGAGCAGTTCTTC.

The rearrangement joins TRBV12-3 or TRBV12-4 to TRBJ1-1, with D unresolved. This CDR3 spans 15 amino acids. V was trimmed by 5 bases and J by 4 bases, leaving 17 bases between them. The CDR3 sequence is CASSPLTPAATEAFF. CDR3 sequence (DNA): TGTGCCAGCAGTCCATTAACTCCCGCCGCCACTGAAGCTTTCTTT.

The rearrangement links TRBV7-8 to TRBJ2-3, with 7 bases identical to TRBD1. This CDR3 has 16 residues. Trimming at V came to 0 bases and at J to 0 bases, leaving 3 bases not matched to a gene. Germline V gene sequence: CDR1 SGHVS, CDR2 FQNEAQ. CDR3 sequence: CASSLARTGSTDTQYF. The CDR3 bases are TGTGCCAGCAGCTTAGCGAGGACAGGAAGCACAGATACGCAGTATTTT.